A single sample is the source of the 22 T cell receptor beta chains below, sequenced in a study of Graves' ophthalmopathy and Graves' hyperthyroidism. CDR3 regions of TCR beta were amplified from RNA transcripts. The library came from an HTBI-primed first-round RT-PCR and a second-round multiplex PCR. Using its own MiXCR run on the multiplex PCR reads, TCRdb lists one record per CDR3 protein. The sample yields under 350,000 distinct CDR3 sequences, 17% seen once. Material for sequencing was peripheral blood. These receptors came from an adult man with Graves' ophthalmopathy.

This clonotype was seen repeatedly, ten times or more. This chain links TRBV20-1 with TRBJ1-5; D is undetermined. With 6 bases removed from V and 0 bases from J, the gap between germline ends came to 15 bases. Germline values: CDR1 DFQATT, CDR2 SNEGSKA (reference sequence). The CDR3 is 15 residues long. CDR3 protein: CSAIGQTYSNQPQHF. CDR3 DNA: TGCAGTGCCATCGGGCAGACCTATAGCAATCAGCCCCAGCATTTT.

This clonotype was counted at least ten times. The chain couples TRBV6-5 to TRBJ2-5, with 7 bases fitting TRBD1. The CDR3 runs 14 residues. Germline trimming cut 6 bases from V and 4 bases from J; bases unmatched to any gene: 8. CDR1 MNHEY and CDR2 SVGAGI come from the germline V gene. CDR3 region: CASSPRGIGETQYF. The CDR3 DNA reads TGTGCCAGCAGCCCCAGGGGGATAGGAGAGACCCAGTACTTC.

Ten or more counts support this clonotype. The CDR3 region has the DNA TGTGCCAGCAGCCAAGTTGGGGGAGGCTACACCTTC. This sequence encodes CASSQVGGGYTF. This chain connects TRBV3-1 to TRBJ1-2; tentatively, D is TRBD1 (5 bases). This CDR3 is 12 amino acids long. Trimming shortened V by 1 base and J by 8 bases, and 8 bases separated the two germline ends. The V gene's germline CDR1 is LGHDT and CDR2 YNNKEL (reference sequence).

This chain uses TRBV6-1 with TRBJ2-5, with 9 bases lining up with TRBD1. Unmatched junction bases numbered 8, after V lost 4 bases and J lost 2 bases. In germline, CDR1 is MNHNS, CDR2 SASEGT. This CDR3 has 16 residues. In DNA form, the CDR3 reads TGTGCCAGCAGTGTTACCGGGACAGGGCCTCAAGAGACCCAGTACTTC. Translated, it gives CASSVTGTGPQETQYF.

This chain connects TRBV30 to TRBJ2-7; weak D call: TRBD1 (6 bases). V dropped 1 base and J dropped 6 bases, with 7 bases sitting between them. The CDR3 contains 11 residues. CDR1 and CDR2 (germline): GTSNPN, SVGIG (reference sequence). The CDR3 coding sequence is TGTGCCTGGAGTGCAGGGGTCGAGCAGTACTTC. Translation gives CAWSAGVEQYF.

This clonotype has at least ten counts. The V and J genes are TRBV11-2 and TRBJ1-5, with D hard to call. Trimming left V 0 bases short and J 4 bases short, with 10 bases between. This CDR3 contains 15 residues. CDR1 is SGHAT and CDR2 is FQNNGV in the germline V gene. Here the CDR3 DNA reads TGTGCCAGCAGCTTAGATTTCGGCGGGAATCAGCCCCAGCATTTT. Translating it yields CASSLDFGGNQPQHF.

This clonotype was recorded many times. This chain links TRBV19 with TRBJ2-7; D assignment may be TRBD1 or TRBD2 (5 bases each). The CDR3 is 14 residues long. Germline CDR1 LNHDA, CDR2 SQIVND (reference sequence). V was shortened by 4 bases and J by 7 bases, with 17 bases between the two germline ends. CDR3 region: CASSTPGRPGEQYF. Written as DNA, the CDR3 is TGTGCCAGTAGTACGCCGGGACGGCCTGGGGAGCAGTACTTC.

This clonotype occurred many times. This sequence joins TRBV12-3 or TRBV12-4 and TRBJ1-1, with a weak D call TRBD1 (5 bases). Trimming cost V 6 bases and J 1 base, with 12 bases left between them. This CDR3 comprises 14 residues. The CDR3 bases are TGTGCCAGCAGGTGGGGCTCGGGGAACACTGAAGCTTTCTTT. Encoded protein: CASRWGSGNTEAFF.

This clonotype was seen more than once but under ten times. The chain combines TRBV12-3 or TRBV12-4 with TRBJ2-7; a possible D gene is TRBD2 (6 bases). V was cut by 2 bases and J by 4 bases, with 9 bases left in between. This CDR3 is 13 amino acids long. The CDR3 here is CASSLQGGYEQYF. CDR3 DNA sequence: TGTGCCAGCAGTTTACAGGGAGGTTACGAGCAGTACTTC.

V gene TRBV12-3 or TRBV12-4 combines with J gene TRBJ1-2; 7 bases map to TRBD1. There are 16 residues in the CDR3. After removal of 6 bases from V and 2 bases from J, the junction contained 12 bases not matched to a gene. The CDR3 DNA reads TGTGCCAGCAGACCGGACAGGAGATATCAAAACTATGGCTACACCTTC. This codes for CASRPDRRYQNYGYTF.

This clonotype appeared many times. The gene calls are TRBV6-5 and TRBJ1-2; D is unclear. The germline V gene encodes CDR1 MNHEY and CDR2 SVGAGI. Trimming removed 8 bases from V and 7 bases from J, with 17 bases in between. The CDR3 consists of 13 residues. The CDR3 spells CASQTGRKGGYTF. The CDR3 DNA reads TGTGCCAGCCAAACGGGCAGAAAGGGTGGCTACACCTTC.

This clonotype came up many times. The chain uses TRBV19 and TRBJ2-7, with 9 positions matching TRBD1. This CDR3 is built from 13 residues. The germline V gene has CDR1 LNHDA and CDR2 SQIVND (reference sequence). Trimming at V came to 6 bases and at J to 6 bases, leaving 6 bases not matched to a gene. The CDR3 DNA sequence: TGTGCCAGTAGCATGGGGACAGGGAGCGAGCAGTACTTC. It translates to CASSMGTGSEQYF.

This clonotype was seen ten or more times. The chain employs TRBV7-6 and TRBJ2-2, with 8 bases aligning to TRBD1. The CDR3 is made up of 16 amino acids. Trimming removed 2 bases from V and 4 bases from J; junction bases left unmatched: 6. In germline, CDR1 is SGHVS, CDR2 FNYEAQ. CDR3 nucleotides: TGTGCCAGCAGCTTATCCCAGGGGGCGGGCACCGGGGAGCTGTTTTTT. Its translation is CASSLSQGAGTGELFF.

This clonotype was counted at least ten times. The chain couples TRBV29-1 to TRBJ2-1; weak D call: TRBD2 (7 bases). Trimming left V 4 bases short and J 7 bases short, with 14 bases between. In germline, CDR1 is SQVTM, CDR2 ANQGSEA. The CDR3 is 13 residues long. CDR3: CSVVGRGANEQFF. CDR3 bases: TGCAGCGTTGTAGGACGGGGGGCGAATGAGCAGTTCTTC.

About this clonotype: Given a much more abundant clone one base away, this may be a read error. V is TRBV28 and J is TRBJ2-2; 7 positions match TRBD1. The CDR3 runs 15 residues. Germline V CDR1 and CDR2: MDHEN, SYDVKM. The trim removed 3 bases at V and 6 bases at J, leaving 7 bases unmatched. CDR3 in amino acids: CASSFDRVGAGELFF. The CDR3 DNA is TGTGCCAGCAGTTTCGACAGGGTCGGCGCCGGGGAGCTGTTTTTT.

This clonotype has ten or more counts. This chain connects TRBV5-1 to TRBJ2-5; 8 bases align to TRBD2. CDR1 and CDR2 (germline): SGHRS, YFSETQ. After removal of 0 bases from V and 1 base from J, the junction contained 5 bases not matched to a gene. The CDR3 contains 16 residues. The CDR3 DNA reads TGCGCCAGCAGCTTGGGGGTAGCGGGGAGCCAAGAGACCCAGTACTTC. The encoded protein is CASSLGVAGSQETQYF.

Ten or more counts support this clonotype. V is TRBV29-1 and J is TRBJ1-3, with D possibly being TRBD1 (5 bases). CDR3 length equals 14 residues. Looked up from germline, CDR1 is SQVTM and CDR2 is ANQGSEA. V gave up 3 bases and J gave up 1 base, with 10 bases separating them. The CDR3 protein is CSVDPTASGNTIYF. DNA of the CDR3: TGCAGCGTTGACCCGACAGCATCTGGAAACACCATATATTTT.

This clonotype was detected ten times or more. V is TRBV18 and J is TRBJ2-7, with D possibly called TRBD1 or TRBD2 (5 bases each). The V end was cut by 5 bases, the J end by 1 base, with 18 bases between. CDR1 KGHSH and CDR2 LQKENI come from the germline V gene. There are 16 residues in the CDR3. CDR3 in amino acids: CASSSPLGDRSYEQYF. CDR3 nucleotides: TGTGCCAGCTCATCGCCGTTGGGGGACCGATCCTACGAGCAGTACTTC. The complete variable domain, with remaining parts taken from reference TRBV18 and TRBJ2-7, reads NAGVMQNPRHLVRRRGQEARLRCSPMKGHSHVYWYRQLPEEGLKFMVYLQKENIIDESGMPKERFSAEFPKEGPSILRIQQVVRGDSAAYFCASSSPLGDRSYEQYFGPGTRLTVT.

This clonotype was observed many times. The gene calls are TRBV6-4 and TRBJ2-5, with D hard to call. The CDR3 spans 13 residues. Trimming took 7 bases from V and 1 from J, leaving 10 bases between them. The germline gives CDR1 MRHNA, CDR2 SNTAGT. This chain's CDR3 is CASKEIFQETQYF. The CDR3 DNA follows: TGTGCCAGCAAAGAGATTTTCCAAGAGACCCAGTACTTC.

This clonotype was recorded at least ten times. The chain joins TRBV11-2 to TRBJ1-1, with 8 nucleotides matching TRBD1. Unmatched junction bases numbered 13, after V lost 6 bases and J lost 1 base. From germline, CDR1 is SGHAT and CDR2 FQNNGV. The CDR3 runs to 17 residues. The CDR3 DNA follows: TGTGCCAGCAGAACAACCCCAGGGGGCCTACAGAACACTGAAGCTTTCTTT. The encoded protein is CASRTTPGGLQNTEAFF.

This clonotype showed up many times. This sequence joins TRBV28 and TRBJ1-1, with D possibly TRBD1 on 5 matching bases. This CDR3 spans 15 amino acids. Trimming left V 5 bases short and J 0 bases short, with 13 bases between. Germline assignment: CDR1 MDHEN and CDR2 SYDVKM. In nucleotides, the CDR3 is TGTGCCAGCAGTGACTCGGGACTCATGAACACTGAAGCTTTCTTT. As protein: CASSDSGLMNTEAFF.

This clonotype was seen at least ten times. The chain uses TRBV7-9 and TRBJ1-1; D not certain. The germline CDR1 and CDR2 sequences are SEHNR and FQNEAQ (reference sequence). The CDR3 spans 15 residues. Trimming pared 4 bases from V and 4 bases from J, leaving 16 bases between. The CDR3 coding sequence is TGTGCCAGCAGCTCCGAGGCCCCGGCTGGCACTGAAGCTTTCTTT. It translates to CASSSEAPAGTEAFF.